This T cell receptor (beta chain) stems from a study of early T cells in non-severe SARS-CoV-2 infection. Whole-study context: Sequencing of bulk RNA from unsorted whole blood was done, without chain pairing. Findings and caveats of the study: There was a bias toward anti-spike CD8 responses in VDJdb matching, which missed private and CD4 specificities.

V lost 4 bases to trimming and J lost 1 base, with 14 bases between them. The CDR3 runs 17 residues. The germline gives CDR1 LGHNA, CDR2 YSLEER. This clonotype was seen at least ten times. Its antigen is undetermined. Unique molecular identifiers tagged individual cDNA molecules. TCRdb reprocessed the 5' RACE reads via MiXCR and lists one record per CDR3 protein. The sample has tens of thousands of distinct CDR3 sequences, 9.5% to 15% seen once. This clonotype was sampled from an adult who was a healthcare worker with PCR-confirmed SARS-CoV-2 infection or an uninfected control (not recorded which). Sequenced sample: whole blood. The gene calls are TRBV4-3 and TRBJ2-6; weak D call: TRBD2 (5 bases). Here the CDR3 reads CASSPFIPGSGANVLTF. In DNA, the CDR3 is TGCGCCAGCAGCCCCTTCATCCCGGGGTCTGGGGCCAACGTCCTGACTTTC.